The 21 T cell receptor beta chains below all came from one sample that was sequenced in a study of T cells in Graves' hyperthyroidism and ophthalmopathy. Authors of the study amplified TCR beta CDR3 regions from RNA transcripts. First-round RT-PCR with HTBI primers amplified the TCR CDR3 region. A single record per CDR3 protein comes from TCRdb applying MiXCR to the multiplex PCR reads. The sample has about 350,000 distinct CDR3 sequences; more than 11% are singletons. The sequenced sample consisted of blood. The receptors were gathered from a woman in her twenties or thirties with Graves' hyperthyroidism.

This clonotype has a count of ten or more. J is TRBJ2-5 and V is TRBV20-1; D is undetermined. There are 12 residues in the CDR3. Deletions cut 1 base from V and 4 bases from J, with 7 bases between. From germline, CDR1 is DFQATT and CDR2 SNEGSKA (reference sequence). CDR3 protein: CSARGKGETQYF. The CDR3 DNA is TGCAGTGCTAGAGGGAAGGGAGAGACCCAGTACTTC.

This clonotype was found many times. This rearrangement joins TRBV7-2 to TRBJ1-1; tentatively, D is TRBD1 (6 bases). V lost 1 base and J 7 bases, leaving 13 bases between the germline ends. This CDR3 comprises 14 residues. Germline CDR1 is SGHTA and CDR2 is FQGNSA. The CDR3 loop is CASSLVWGASEAFF. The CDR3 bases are TGTGCCAGCAGCTTAGTATGGGGGGCGAGTGAAGCTTTCTTT.

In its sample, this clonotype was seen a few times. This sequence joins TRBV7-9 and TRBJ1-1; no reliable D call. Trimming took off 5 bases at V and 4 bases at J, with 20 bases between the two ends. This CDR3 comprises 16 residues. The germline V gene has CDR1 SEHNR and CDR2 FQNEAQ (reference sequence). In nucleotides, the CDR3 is TGTGCCAGCAGCGAAGAGGGCTGGGCTGTAGGCACTGAAGCTTTCTTT. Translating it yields CASSEEGWAVGTEAFF.

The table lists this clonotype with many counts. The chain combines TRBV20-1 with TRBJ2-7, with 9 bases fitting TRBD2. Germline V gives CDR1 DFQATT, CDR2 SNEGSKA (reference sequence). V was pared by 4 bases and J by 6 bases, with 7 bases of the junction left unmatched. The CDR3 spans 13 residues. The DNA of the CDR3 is TGCAGTGCTATAGAGCGGGAGGCCACCGAGCAGTACTTC. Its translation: CSAIEREATEQYF.

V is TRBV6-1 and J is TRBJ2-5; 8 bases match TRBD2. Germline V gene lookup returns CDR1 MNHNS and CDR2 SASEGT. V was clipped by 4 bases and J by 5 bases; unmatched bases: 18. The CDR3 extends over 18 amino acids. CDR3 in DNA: TGTGCCAGCAGTGCCGCCCTGTTCGGAGCGGGAGACTCGGAGACCCAGTACTTC. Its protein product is CASSAALFGAGDSETQYF.

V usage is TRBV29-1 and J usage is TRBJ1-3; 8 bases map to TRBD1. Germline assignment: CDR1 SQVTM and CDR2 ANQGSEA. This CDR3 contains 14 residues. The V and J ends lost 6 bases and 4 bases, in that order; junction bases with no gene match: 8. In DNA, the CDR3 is TGCAGCGTCCTGACAGGGGATGAGGGAAACACCATATATTTT. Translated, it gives CSVLTGDEGNTIYF. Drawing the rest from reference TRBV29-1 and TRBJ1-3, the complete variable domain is SAVISQKPSRDICQRGTSLTIQCQVDSQVTMMFWYRQQPGQSLTLIATANQGSEATYESGFVIDKFPISRPNLTFSTLTVSNMSPEDSSIYLCSVLTGDEGNTIYFGEGSWLTVV.

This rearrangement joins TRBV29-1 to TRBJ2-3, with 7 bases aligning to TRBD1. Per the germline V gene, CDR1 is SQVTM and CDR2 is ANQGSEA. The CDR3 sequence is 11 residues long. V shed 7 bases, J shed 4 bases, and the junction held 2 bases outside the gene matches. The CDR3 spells CSAGGADTQYF. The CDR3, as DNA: TGCAGCGCAGGGGGAGCAGATACGCAGTATTTT.

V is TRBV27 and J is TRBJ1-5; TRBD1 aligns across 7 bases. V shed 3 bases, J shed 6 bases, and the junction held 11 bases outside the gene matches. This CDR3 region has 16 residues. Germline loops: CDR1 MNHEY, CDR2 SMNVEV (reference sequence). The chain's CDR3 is CASSFLDRAIPQPQHF. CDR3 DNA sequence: TGTGCCAGCAGTTTCCTCGACAGGGCGATCCCTCAGCCCCAGCATTTT.

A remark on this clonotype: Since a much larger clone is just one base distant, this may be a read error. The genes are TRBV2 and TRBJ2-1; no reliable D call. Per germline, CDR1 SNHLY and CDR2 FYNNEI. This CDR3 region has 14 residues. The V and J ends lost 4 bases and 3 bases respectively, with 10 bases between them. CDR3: CASSGAVIYNEQFF. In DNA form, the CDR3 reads TGTGCCAGCAGTGGAGCTGTAATCTACAATGAGCAGTTCTTC.

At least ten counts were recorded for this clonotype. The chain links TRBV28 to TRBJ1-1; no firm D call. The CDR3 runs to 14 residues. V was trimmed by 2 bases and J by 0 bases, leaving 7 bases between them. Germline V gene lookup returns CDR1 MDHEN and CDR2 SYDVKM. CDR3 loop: CASSLGVLNTEAFF. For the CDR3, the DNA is TGTGCCAGCAGTTTAGGAGTGCTGAACACTGAAGCTTTCTTT.

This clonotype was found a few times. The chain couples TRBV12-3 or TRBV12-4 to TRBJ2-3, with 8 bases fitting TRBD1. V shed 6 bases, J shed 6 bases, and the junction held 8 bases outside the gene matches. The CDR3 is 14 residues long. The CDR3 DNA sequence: TGTGCCAGCAGCCTTGGACAGGGAATGGATACGCAGTATTTT. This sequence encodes CASSLGQGMDTQYF.

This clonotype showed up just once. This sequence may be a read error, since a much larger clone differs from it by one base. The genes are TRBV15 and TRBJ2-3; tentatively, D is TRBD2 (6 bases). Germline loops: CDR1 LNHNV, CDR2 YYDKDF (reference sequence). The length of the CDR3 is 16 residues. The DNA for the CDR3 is TGTGCCACCAGCAGAGATAAGGCGGGAAGCACAGATACGCTGTATTTT. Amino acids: CATSRDKAGSTDTLYF.

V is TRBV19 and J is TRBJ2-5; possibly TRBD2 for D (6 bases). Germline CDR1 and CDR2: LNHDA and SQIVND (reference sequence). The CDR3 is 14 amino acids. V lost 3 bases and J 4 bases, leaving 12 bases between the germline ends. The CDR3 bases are TGTGCCAGTAGTATTGCCGGGAGTAGAGAGACCCAGTACTTC. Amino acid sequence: CASSIAGSRETQYF.

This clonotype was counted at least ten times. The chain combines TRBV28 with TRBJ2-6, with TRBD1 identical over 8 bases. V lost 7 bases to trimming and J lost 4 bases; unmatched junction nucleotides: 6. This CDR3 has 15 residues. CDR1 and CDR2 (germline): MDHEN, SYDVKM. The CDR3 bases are TGTGCCAGCAACACAGGGGGGAACGGGGCCAACGTCCTGACTTTC. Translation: CASNTGGNGANVLTF.

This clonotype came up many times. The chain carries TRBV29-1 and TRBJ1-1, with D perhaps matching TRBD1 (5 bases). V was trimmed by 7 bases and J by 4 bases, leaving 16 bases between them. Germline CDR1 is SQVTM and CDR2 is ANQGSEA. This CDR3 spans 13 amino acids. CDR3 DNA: TGCAGCGCTGGAAGGGGTTTGAGCACTGAAGCTTTCTTT. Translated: CSAGRGLSTEAFF.

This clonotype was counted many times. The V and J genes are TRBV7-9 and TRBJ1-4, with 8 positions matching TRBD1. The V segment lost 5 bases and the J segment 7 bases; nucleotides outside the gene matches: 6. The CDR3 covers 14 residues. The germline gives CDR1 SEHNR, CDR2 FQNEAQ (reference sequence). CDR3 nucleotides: TGTGCCAGCAGCCGTCAGGGGGCCGCTGAAAAACTGTTTTTT. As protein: CASSRQGAAEKLFF. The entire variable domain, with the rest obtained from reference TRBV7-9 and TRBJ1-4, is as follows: DTGVSQNPRHKITKRGQNVTFRCDPISEHNRLYWYRQTLGQGPEFLTYFQNEAQLEKSRLLSDRFSAERPKGSFSTLEIQRTEQGDSAMYLCASSRQGAAEKLFFGSGTQLSVL.

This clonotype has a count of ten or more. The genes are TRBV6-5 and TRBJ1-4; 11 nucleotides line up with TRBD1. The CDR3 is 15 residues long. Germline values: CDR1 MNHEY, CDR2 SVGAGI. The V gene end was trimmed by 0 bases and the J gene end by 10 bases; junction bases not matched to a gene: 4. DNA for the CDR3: TGTGCCAGCAGTTACTCGAGGACAGGGGGCCGAAAACTGTTTTTT. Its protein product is CASSYSRTGGRKLFF.

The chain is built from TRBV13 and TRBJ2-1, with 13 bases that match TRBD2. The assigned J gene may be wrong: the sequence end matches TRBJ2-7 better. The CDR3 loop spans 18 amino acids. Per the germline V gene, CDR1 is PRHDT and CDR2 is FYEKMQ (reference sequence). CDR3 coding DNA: TGTGCCAGCAGCCAGGGACTAGCGGGAACGAGGACTCACAATGAGCAGTACTTC. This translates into CASSQGLAGTRTHNEQYF.

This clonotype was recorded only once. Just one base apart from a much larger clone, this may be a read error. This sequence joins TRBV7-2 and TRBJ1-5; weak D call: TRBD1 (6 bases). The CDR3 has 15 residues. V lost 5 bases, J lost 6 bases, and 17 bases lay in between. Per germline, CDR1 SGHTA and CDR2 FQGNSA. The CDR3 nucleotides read TGTGCCAGCAGCGCAGACACAGGGTTCTTTCAGCCCCAGCATTTT. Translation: CASSADTGFFQPQHF.

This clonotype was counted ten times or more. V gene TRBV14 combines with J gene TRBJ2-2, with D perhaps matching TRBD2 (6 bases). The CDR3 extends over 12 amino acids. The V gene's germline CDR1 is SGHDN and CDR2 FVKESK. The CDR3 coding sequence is TGTGCTACGGAGGGGAACACCGGGGAGCTGTTTTTT. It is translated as CATEGNTGELFF.

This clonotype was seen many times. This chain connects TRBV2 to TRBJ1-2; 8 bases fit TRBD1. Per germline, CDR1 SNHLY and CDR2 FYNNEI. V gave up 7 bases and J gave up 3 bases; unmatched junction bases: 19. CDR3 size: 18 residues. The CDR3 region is CASNFRDRSTTRYYGYTF. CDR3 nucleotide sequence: TGTGCCAGCAACTTCCGGGACAGGTCGACTACACGGTACTATGGCTACACCTTC.